These 19 T cell receptor beta chains came from one sample sequenced in a study of blood T cell repertoires in COVID-19. The protocol was immunoSEQ multiplex PCR, while the TCRdb copy is restricted to in-frame clones and leaves out a portion. The sample lists about 380,000 clones; about 90% were seen once. The sample consisted of PBMCs or T cells enriched from blood (not recorded which). The receptors stem from a man in his thirties or forties who had recovered from COVID-19.

V and J are TRBV27 and TRBJ1-5; 8 bases map to TRBD1. V lost 6 bases to trimming and J lost 4 bases; unmatched junction nucleotides: 2. CDR1 is MNHEY and CDR2 is SMNVEV in the germline V gene (reference sequence). This CDR3 contains 13 residues. CDR3: CASRRTGNQPQHF. The CDR3 DNA sequence: TGTGCCAGCAGGAGGACAGGGAATCAGCCCCAGCATTTT.

V usage is TRBV5-5 and J usage is TRBJ1-2; 9 nucleotides match TRBD1. There are 15 residues in the CDR3. The J segment lost 6 bases and the V segment lost 1 base, leaving 7 bases of the junction unmatched. Germline V gene sequence: CDR1 SGHKS, CDR2 YYEKEE (reference sequence). CDR3 sequence (DNA): TGTGCCAGCAGCTTGCGGACAGGGGCGTGGGATGGCTACACCTTC. It encodes CASSLRTGAWDGYTF.

CDR3 in DNA: TGTGCCAGCAGCTCAGGGGACAGGAGCAGTGAAAAACTGTTTTTT. This gives the protein CASSSGDRSSEKLFF. The V call is TRBV11-2, the J call TRBJ1-4; 8 nucleotides match TRBD1. There are 15 residues in the CDR3. The V segment lost 4 bases and the J segment 7 bases; nucleotides outside the gene matches: 8. Looked up from germline, CDR1 is SGHAT and CDR2 is FQNNGV.

This sequence joins TRBV5-1 and TRBJ1-1; D uncertain. V was trimmed by 3 bases and J by 0 bases, leaving 12 bases between them. This CDR3 contains 15 residues. Germline V gene sequence: CDR1 SGHRS, CDR2 YFSETQ. The CDR3 is CASSYAAELNTEAFF. Written as DNA, the CDR3 is TGCGCCAGCAGCTACGCCGCGGAGTTGAACACTGAAGCTTTCTTT.

The chain couples TRBV6-2 or TRBV6-3 to TRBJ2-4; weak D call: TRBD1 (6 bases). Germline CDR1 reads MNHEY; CDR2 reads SVGEGT. Trimming removed 4 bases from V and 1 base from J, with 11 bases in between. The CDR3 totals 15 residues. DNA for the CDR3: TGTGCCAGCAGTTTGTACAGGGAGGCCAAAAACATTCAGTACTTC. It codes for CASSLYREAKNIQYF.

The chain carries TRBV4-1 and TRBJ1-4, with D possibly TRBD1 on 5 matching bases. Germline assignment: CDR1 MGHRA and CDR2 YSYEKL. Trimming left V 5 bases short and J 4 bases short, with 14 bases between. This CDR3 has 15 amino acids. The CDR3, as DNA: TGCGCCAGCAGCGACCTCCGGGGGGATAATGAAAAACTGTTTTTT. It encodes CASSDLRGDNEKLFF.

J is TRBJ1-1 and V is TRBV11-2; D perhaps matches TRBD1 (5 bases). Germline V lookup: CDR1 SGHAT, CDR2 FQNNGV. The V end lost 5 bases, the J end lost 3 bases, and 19 bases lay between the germline ends. This CDR3 comprises 16 residues. Here the CDR3 reads CASSLIPGGADTEAFF. DNA of the CDR3: TGTGCCAGCAGCCTCATTCCCGGGGGTGCGGACACTGAAGCTTTCTTT.

This chain connects TRBV4-1 to TRBJ2-2; 7 bases line up with TRBD2. Germline CDR1 MGHRA, CDR2 YSYEKL. V was pared by 1 base and J by 2 bases, with 7 bases of the junction left unmatched. This CDR3 has 17 amino acids. DNA of the CDR3: TGCGCCAGCAGCCAAGTTAGGGCGGGGGTAAACACCGGGGAGCTGTTTTTT. It yields the protein CASSQVRAGVNTGELFF.

DNA for the CDR3: TGTGCCAGCAGTTCACGGGACAGACTTTATTACACCTTC. Protein: CASSSRDRLYYTF. V gene TRBV12-3 or TRBV12-4 combines with J gene TRBJ1-2; 7 bases align to TRBD1. The CDR3 runs 13 residues. The trim removed 4 bases at V and 11 bases at J, leaving 10 bases unmatched.

The J gene is TRBJ2-6, the V gene TRBV5-5; no clear D. CDR1 is SGHKS and CDR2 is YYEKEE in the germline V gene (reference sequence). V lost 0 bases to trimming and J lost 3 bases, with 7 bases between them. The CDR3 loop spans 15 amino acids. The CDR3, as DNA: TGTGCCAGCAGCTTGGGAGTGGTTGGGGCCAACGTCCTGACTTTC. Protein sequence: CASSLGVVGANVLTF.

V gene TRBV30 combines with J gene TRBJ1-2; no clear D. Trimming stripped 5 bases from V and 0 bases from J, with 4 bases between. Germline values: CDR1 GTSNPN, CDR2 SVGIG (reference sequence). The CDR3 totals 11 residues. This CDR3 reads CAWAANYGYTF. CDR3 DNA: TGTGCCTGGGCGGCTAACTATGGCTACACCTTC.

V gene TRBV10-3 combines with J gene TRBJ1-1, with 8 bases that match TRBD1. V shed 8 bases and J 5 bases; nucleotides not matched to a gene: 10. Germline assignment: CDR1 ENHRY and CDR2 SYGVKD. The CDR3 is made up of 14 amino acids. The CDR3 is CAIGRTGGVTEAFF. In DNA, the CDR3 is TGTGCCATCGGGAGAACAGGGGGAGTAACTGAAGCTTTCTTT.

The CDR3 region has the DNA TGTGCCAGTAGCCCGACAGGGTTCAATCAGCCCCAGCATTTT. Amino acids: CASSPTGFNQPQHF. The gene calls are TRBV19 and TRBJ1-5; 7 nucleotides agree with TRBD1. The CDR3 has 14 residues. V shed 6 bases, J shed 3 bases, and the junction held 5 bases outside the gene matches. CDR1 and CDR2 from the germline V gene are LNHDA and SQIVND (reference sequence).

This clone was counted between two and nine times. The chain employs TRBV23-1 and TRBJ1-5; tentative D call: TRBD1 (6 bases). TRBV23-1 is flagged as an ORF with uncertain function. The CDR3 has 17 residues. The V gene lost 2 bases and the J gene lost 0 bases, with 14 bases spanning the gap. Here the CDR3 DNA reads TGCGCCAGCAGTCAAGGCTGGGGGCAGGATAGCAATCAGCCCCAGCATTTT. Protein sequence: CASSQGWGQDSNQPQHF.

This rearrangement joins TRBV28 to TRBJ1-2; weak D call: TRBD1 (5 bases). Germline lookup yields CDR1 MDHEN and CDR2 SYDVKM. The CDR3 is made up of 14 amino acids. The V gene lost 5 bases and the J gene lost 8 bases, with 18 bases spanning the gap. DNA of the CDR3: TGTGCCAGCAGTCCCCCGGGGGTACTGTTAGGCTACACCTTC. This encodes CASSPPGVLLGYTF.

The chain links TRBV19 to TRBJ1-1; D is possibly TRBD1 (6 bases). This CDR3 is built from 14 residues. V was trimmed by 5 bases and J by 1 base, leaving 11 bases between them. Per germline, CDR1 LNHDA and CDR2 SQIVND (reference sequence). Here the CDR3 reads CASSRRGPNTEAFF. The CDR3 coding sequence is TGTGCCAGTAGTCGCAGGGGTCCGAACACTGAAGCTTTCTTT.

The CDR3 bases are TGTGCCAGCTCACCAACCCTTGGACAGGAACCCAATCAGCCCCAGCATTTT. This gives the protein CASSPTLGQEPNQPQHF. V usage is TRBV18 and J usage is TRBJ1-5; 7 bases match TRBD1. CDR3 length: 17 residues. Losses at the gene ends were 2 bases for V and 3 bases for J; bases not matched to a gene: 10. Germline-derived CDR1 and CDR2 are KGHSH and LQKENI.

This rearrangement joins TRBV5-4 to TRBJ1-1; possible D gene TRBD1, 5 bases. Germline CDR1 is SGHNT and CDR2 is YYREEE (reference sequence). The length of the CDR3 is 14 residues. V shed 3 bases and J shed 0 bases, with 9 bases lying between them. In DNA, the CDR3 is TGTGCCAGCAGCTACGGAGGGGTGAACACTGAAGCTTTCTTT. Translation: CASSYGGVNTEAFF.

The V and J genes are TRBV7-2 and TRBJ2-5; the match to TRBD2 covers 9 bases. This CDR3 region has 14 residues. Germline V CDR1 and CDR2: SGHTA, FQGNSA. The V segment lost 1 base and the J segment 10 bases; nucleotides outside the gene matches: 7. CDR3 DNA: TGTGCCAGCAGCTTAGGGGGACTAGCCCAGTACCAGTACTTC. This gives the protein CASSLGGLAQYQYF.